The 5 T cell receptor beta chains below all came from one sample that was sequenced in a study of T-cell memory formation after mild COVID-19. From the 5' RACE reads, TCRdb called clonotypes with MiXCR, one entry per CDR3 protein. The table shows about 82,000 distinct CDR3 sequences, with 10% to 15% occurring only once. The specimen was PBMCs or a T cell subset sorted from them (not recorded which). Receptors originate from an adult woman who had mild COVID-19 (a few samples of this study predate the infection). Cell type and time point are not known.

This clonotype was seen only a few times. The rearrangement uses TRBV4-3 and TRBJ2-1; D gene uncertain. The CDR3 sequence is 16 residues long. V lost 0 bases, J lost 0 bases, and 9 bases lay in between. Germline assignment: CDR1 LGHNA and CDR2 YSLEER. CDR3 sequence (DNA): TGCGCCAGCAGCCAAGAAGTACTCAGCTCCTACAATGAGCAGTTCTTC. Amino acids: CASSQEVLSSYNEQFF.

The chain has TRBV7-9 and TRBJ1-2, with TRBD1 as a possible D gene (6 bases). Germline values: CDR1 SEHNR, CDR2 FQNEAQ (reference sequence). The V end was cut by 1 base, the J end by 5 bases, with 17 bases between. The CDR3 is 16 residues long. CDR3 nucleotides: TGTGCCAGCAGCTTAGGTGGGGGGCCCCTATATTATGGCTACACCTTC. Encoded protein: CASSLGGGPLYYGYTF.

This clonotype was seen only a few times. This sequence joins TRBV5-1 and TRBJ2-7; 7 nucleotides line up with TRBD1. The CDR3 length is 14 residues. The V gene's germline CDR1 is SGHRS and CDR2 YFSETQ. Unmatched junction bases numbered 3, after V lost 3 bases and J lost 0 bases. The CDR3 sequence is CASSSGQDSYEQYF. CDR3 nucleotide sequence: TGCGCCAGCAGCTCCGGACAGGACTCCTACGAGCAGTACTTC.

The V gene is TRBV15, the J gene TRBJ2-7; D gene unclear. The CDR3 is 16 amino acids. Trimming cost V 5 bases and J 4 bases, with 21 bases left between them. Germline loops: CDR1 LNHNV, CDR2 YYDKDF (reference sequence). The DNA of the CDR3 is TGTGCCACCAGCTCAGTAGGAGACCCTTTCTTATACGAGCAGTACTTC. The encoded protein is CATSSVGDPFLYEQYF.

This clonotype has only a few counts. CDR3 in amino acids: CASSQVFPGDDNEQFF. The CDR3, as DNA: TGCGCCAGCAGCCAAGTCTTTCCGGGGGATGACAATGAGCAGTTCTTC. The chain links TRBV4-1 to TRBJ2-1; tentatively, D is TRBD2 (6 bases). Germline V gives CDR1 MGHRA, CDR2 YSYEKL. The V and J ends lost 1 base and 5 bases respectively, with 15 bases between them. The CDR3 loop spans 16 amino acids.